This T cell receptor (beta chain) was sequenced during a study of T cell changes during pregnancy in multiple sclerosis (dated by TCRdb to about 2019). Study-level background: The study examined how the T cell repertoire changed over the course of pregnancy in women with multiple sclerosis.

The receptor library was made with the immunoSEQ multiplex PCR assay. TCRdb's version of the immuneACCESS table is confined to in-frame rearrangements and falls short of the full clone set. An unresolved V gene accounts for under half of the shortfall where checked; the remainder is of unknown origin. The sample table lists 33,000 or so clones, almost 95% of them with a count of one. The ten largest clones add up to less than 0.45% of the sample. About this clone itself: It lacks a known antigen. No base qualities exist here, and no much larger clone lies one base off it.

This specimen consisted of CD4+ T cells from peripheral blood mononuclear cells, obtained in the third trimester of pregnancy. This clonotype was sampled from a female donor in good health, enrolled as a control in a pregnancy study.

CDR3 reads: CASSLVGQGVTGELFF. The DNA reads TGTGCCAGCAGCTTAGTAGGGCAGGGGGTCACCGGGGAGCTGTTTTTT. Here the chain combines TRBV7-2 and TRBJ2-2; TRBD1 agrees with 7 junctional bases. Including cysteine and phenylalanine, the CDR3 has 16 amino acids. The kept DNA is CDR3 alone, 48 bases in frame from the first base. At the junction V is shortened by 1 base and J by 4 bases; bases outside the gene matches: 6. The germline V gene sets CDR1 to SGHTA and CDR2 to FQGNSA.